The T cell receptor beta chain under discussion was sequenced for a study of T cell responses to AZD1222 COVID-19 vaccine. The V end was cut by 2 bases, the J end by 0 bases, with 8 bases between. The CDR3 runs to 15 residues. The germline gives CDR1 SGHTA, CDR2 FQGNSA. The repertoire was sequenced with immunoSEQ multiplex PCR; TCRdb's copy has only in-frame clones and lacks some. The table records 45,000 to 70,000 clones, around 88% of them present only once. This TCR was recovered from an adult in good health. The V and J genes are TRBV7-2 and TRBJ1-3; no clear D. The sequencing here drew on peripheral blood, taken on day 0 of AZD1222 vaccination. Here the CDR3 reads CASSLRLSSGNTIYF. The CDR3 nucleotides read TGTGCCAGCAGCTTACGATTGAGCTCTGGAAACACCATATATTTT.